This TCR beta chain came from a study of blood T cells in healthy people across ages. Study as a whole: About one barcoded TCR beta cDNA was captured per two T cells.

Then a second PCR, running roughly 6 to 12 cycles, was carried out with a sample-barcoded 5' primer and a J-beta primer mix. A template-switch adaptor containing 12 random nucleotides labeled each cDNA molecule. TCRdb itself ran the 5' RACE reads through MiXCR, one entry per CDR3 protein. Of 700,000 to 950,000 distinct CDR3 sequences listed, around 40% are singletons. This clonotype was counted a few times. The target antigen is unknown. This CDR3 has 12 residues. V dropped 8 bases and J dropped 3 bases, with 9 bases sitting between them. Study results and caveats: Strong correlation was found linking TCR beta diversity to naive T cell percentage.

Sample: blood. The rearrangement uses TRBV12-3 or TRBV12-4 and TRBJ2-3; D unresolved. The TCR originated in a woman aged 55-70 years in good health. CDR3: CASGIWTDTQYF. In DNA form, the CDR3 reads TGTGCCAGCGGTATCTGGACAGATACGCAGTATTTT.